Shown below are 32 T cell receptor beta chains from a single sample sequenced in a study of blood T cell repertoires in COVID-19. The method was immunoSEQ multiplex PCR; TCRdb's version includes in-frame clones alone and lacks a portion of them. This sample yields approximately 120,000 clones, of which around three quarters are seen a single time; approximately 2% belongs to the top ten. Input material: peripheral blood. All receptors come from a woman between 65 and 79 years old with acute or convalescent COVID-19.

This clone was recorded only once. The chain joins TRBV14 to TRBJ1-2, with 8 bases aligning to TRBD1. Trimming cost V 3 bases and J 1 base; bases outside gene matches: 10. Germline loops: CDR1 SGHDN, CDR2 FVKESK. CDR3 length: 17 amino acids. The CDR3, as DNA: TGTGCCAGCAGCCATTACGCCGGGACAGGAGATAACTATGGCTACACCTTC. It translates to CASSHYAGTGDNYGYTF.

This clone has only one observation. The chain has TRBV4-1 and TRBJ2-3; 10 nucleotides align to TRBD2. The CDR3 spans 18 residues. Germline V gene data show CDR1 as MGHRA and CDR2 as YSYEKL. Trimming removed 0 bases from V and 4 bases from J; junction bases left unmatched: 10. In DNA form, the CDR3 reads TGCGCCAGCAGCCAAGATACAAGCGGGAGGGCCGCGGCAGATACGCAGTATTTT. Amino acid sequence: CASSQDTSGRAAADTQYF.

This clone came up a few times. The chain carries TRBV5-6 and TRBJ1-2, with 7 positions matching TRBD1. This CDR3 is built from 16 residues. The trim removed 0 bases at V and 0 bases at J, leaving 5 bases unmatched. Germline V gives CDR1 SGHDT, CDR2 YYEEEE. This chain's CDR3 is CASSLVQGPANYGYTF. The CDR3 nucleotides read TGTGCCAGCAGCTTGGTACAGGGGCCAGCTAACTATGGCTACACCTTC.

This clone was found a few times. The rearrangement links TRBV27 to TRBJ1-2; D unresolved. The CDR3 is 15 residues long. The V gene lost 4 bases and the J gene lost 5 bases, with 17 bases spanning the gap. Germline V gene lookup returns CDR1 MNHEY and CDR2 SMNVEV (reference sequence). Here the CDR3 reads CASSYTGSRDYGYTF. The CDR3 DNA is TGTGCCAGCAGTTATACGGGCAGTCGGGATTATGGCTACACCTTC.

This sequence joins TRBV6-2 or TRBV6-3 and TRBJ2-1, with 7 bases aligning to TRBD2. CDR3 size: 16 residues. Germline V gene lookup returns CDR1 MNHEY and CDR2 SVGEGT. V gave up 5 bases and J gave up 3 bases; unmatched junction bases: 10. The CDR3 spells CASSRDRTSNYNEQFF. In nucleotides, the CDR3 is TGTGCCAGCAGTCGGGACCGGACTAGTAACTACAATGAGCAGTTCTTC.

The gene calls are TRBV11-2 and TRBJ2-1; D might be TRBD2 (5 bases). In germline, CDR1 is SGHAT, CDR2 FQNNGV. This CDR3 region has 12 residues. V was pared by 3 bases and J by 9 bases, with 9 bases between. CDR3 nucleotide sequence: TGTGCCAGCAGCTTTATTGAGGGTGAGCAGTTCTTC. Its protein is CASSFIEGEQFF.

The gene calls are TRBV5-1 and TRBJ1-2, with D maybe TRBD1 (6 bases). CDR1 SGHRS and CDR2 YFSETQ come from the germline V gene. The V gene lost 3 bases and the J gene lost 8 bases, with 11 bases spanning the gap. The length of the CDR3 is 12 residues. The DNA of the CDR3 is TGCGCCAGCAGCTGGAAGGGGGAAGGCTACACCTTC. Translating gives CASSWKGEGYTF.

This chain uses TRBV12-3 or TRBV12-4 with TRBJ2-4, with 7 bases matching TRBD1. The CDR3 extends over 13 amino acids. The V and J ends lost 6 bases and 8 bases, in that order; junction bases with no gene match: 7. In nucleotides, the CDR3 is TGTGCCAGCAGCGGACAGGTTGGGGACATTCAGTACTTC. Translating gives CASSGQVGDIQYF.

The chain recombines TRBV7-2 with TRBJ2-6, with D unresolved. CDR1 and CDR2 (germline): SGHTA, FQGNSA. The CDR3 is 14 residues long. The V end was cut by 3 bases, the J end by 2 bases, with 5 bases between. The CDR3 nucleotides are TGTGCCAGCAGCTTTCTTGCTGGGGCCAACGTCCTGACTTTC. Translating it yields CASSFLAGANVLTF.

V usage is TRBV3-1 (or the pseudogene TRBV3-2) and J usage is TRBJ1-1; D might be TRBD1 (5 bases). The germline V gene has CDR1 LGHDT and CDR2 YNNKEL (reference sequence). V lost 4 bases, J lost 9 bases, and 15 bases lay in between. This CDR3 comprises 13 residues. The CDR3 here is CASSPGREGKAFF. The CDR3 DNA reads TGTGCCAGCAGCCCGGGCAGGGAAGGTAAAGCTTTCTTT.

The chain has TRBV4-1 and TRBJ2-6, with D perhaps TRBD1 (5 bases). Looked up from germline, CDR1 is MGHRA and CDR2 is YSYEKL. With 2 bases removed from V and 0 bases from J, the gap between germline ends came to 11 bases. This CDR3 is built from 17 residues. DNA for the CDR3: TGCGCCAGCAGCCAATCCGGCCAGGGCTCTGGGGCCAACGTCCTGACTTTC. Amino acids: CASSQSGQGSGANVLTF.

This chain connects TRBV24-1 to TRBJ1-5; D is undetermined. Per germline, CDR1 KGHDR and CDR2 SFDVKD. V was trimmed by 0 bases and J by 2 bases, leaving 13 bases between them. This CDR3 is 17 amino acids long. CDR3 in amino acids: CATSDLGTVQGNQPQHF. The CDR3 nucleotides are TGTGCCACCAGTGATTTGGGTACAGTTCAGGGCAATCAGCCCCAGCATTTT.

J is TRBJ1-2 and V is TRBV20-1; 7 bases are a match to TRBD1. CDR3 length: 14 residues. CDR1 is DFQATT, CDR2 SNEGSKA, per germline (reference sequence). V shed 3 bases and J 4 bases; nucleotides not matched to a gene: 8. The CDR3 region is CSASSTGKVYGYTF. The DNA for the CDR3 is TGCAGTGCTAGTTCGACAGGGAAAGTCTATGGCTACACCTTC.

This clone occurred a few times. The CDR3 spells CASSIDGTPYEQYF. For the CDR3, the DNA is TGTGCCAGTAGTATAGATGGGACACCCTACGAGCAGTACTTC. The rearrangement links TRBV19 to TRBJ2-7; a weak D match, TRBD1 (6 bases). Trimming removed 0 bases from V and 2 bases from J, with 8 bases in between. The V gene's germline CDR1 is LNHDA and CDR2 SQIVND (reference sequence). The CDR3 loop spans 14 amino acids. Drawing the rest from reference TRBV19 and TRBJ2-7, the complete variable domain is DGGITQSPKYLFRKEGQNVTLSCEQNLNHDAMYWYRQDPGQGLRLIYYSQIVNDFQKGDIAEGYSVSREKKESFPLTVTSAQKNPTAFYLCASSIDGTPYEQYFGPGTRLTVT.

V and J are TRBV6-6 and TRBJ1-2, with D unresolved. The germline CDR1 and CDR2 sequences are MNHNY and SVGAGI (reference sequence). CDR3 length equals 13 residues. Trimming removed 3 bases from V and 6 bases from J, with 11 bases in between. This chain's CDR3 is CASSYRGLDGYTF. As DNA, the CDR3 is TGTGCCAGCAGTTATCGAGGGTTGGATGGCTACACCTTC.

The CDR3 region has the DNA TGCGCCAGCAGCTTGTCCAGGGGAGTAGGAGATACGCAGTATTTT. It yields the protein CASSLSRGVGDTQYF. The rearrangement joins TRBV5-1 to TRBJ2-3; maybe TRBD1 (6 bases). V shed 1 base and J shed 5 bases, with 14 bases lying between them. The CDR3 extends over 15 amino acids. Germline V gene data show CDR1 as SGHRS and CDR2 as YFSETQ.

The chain is built from TRBV2 and TRBJ1-5; no clear D gene. There are 13 residues in the CDR3. Germline CDR1 SNHLY, CDR2 FYNNEI. The V gene lost 8 bases and the J gene lost 5 bases, with 13 bases spanning the gap. The CDR3 protein is CASQIGSYQPQHF. The CDR3 region has the DNA TGTGCCAGCCAAATTGGGAGTTATCAGCCCCAGCATTTT.

This clone was seen only once. The rearrangement joins TRBV3-1 (or the pseudogene TRBV3-2) to TRBJ1-1, with D perhaps TRBD1 (5 bases). The CDR3 extends over 15 amino acids. CDR1 is LGHDT, CDR2 YNNKEL, per germline (reference sequence). V was clipped by 5 bases and J by 5 bases, with 18 bases between them. The CDR3 is CASSSRQNPQTEAFF. The CDR3 coding sequence is TGTGCCAGCAGCTCCCGACAGAACCCCCAAACTGAAGCTTTCTTT.

The rearrangement uses TRBV2 and TRBJ1-2, with 8 bases aligning to TRBD1. V gave up 3 bases and J gave up 8 bases; unmatched junction bases: 8. The CDR3 totals 14 residues. CDR1 and CDR2 from the germline V gene are SNHLY and FYNNEI. The CDR3 is CASSEDRDVGGYTF. The CDR3 nucleotides are TGTGCCAGCAGTGAGGACAGGGACGTAGGGGGCTACACCTTC.

The chain recombines TRBV28 with TRBJ2-7; the match to TRBD1 covers 7 bases. V lost 6 bases, J lost 1 base, and 9 bases stayed unmatched. Germline assignment: CDR1 MDHEN and CDR2 SYDVKM. This CDR3 is 15 amino acids long. The CDR3 DNA reads as TGTGCCAGCAGGACCGGGACAGCGCAATCCTACGAGCAGTACTTC. It codes for CASRTGTAQSYEQYF.

The chain employs TRBV6-5 and TRBJ1-6; TRBD1 is a possible D gene (5 bases). V lost 6 bases to trimming and J lost 8 bases, with 11 bases between them. Germline-derived CDR1 and CDR2 are MNHEY and SVGAGI. The CDR3 extends over 13 amino acids. In DNA, the CDR3 is TGTGCCAGCAGCAGGGATAGGGATTCACCCCTCCACTTT. Translation gives CASSRDRDSPLHF.

The J gene is TRBJ1-5, the V gene TRBV27; TRBD1 matches 7 bases. V lost 2 bases, J lost 4 bases, and 2 bases stayed unmatched. The CDR3 is 14 amino acids. Germline-derived CDR1 and CDR2 are MNHEY and SMNVEV (reference sequence). CDR3 in amino acids: CASSLNRGNQPQHF. Here the CDR3 DNA reads TGTGCCAGCAGTTTAAACAGGGGAAATCAGCCCCAGCATTTT.

This clone was picked up one time. In DNA, the CDR3 is TGTGCCAGTAGTCCGATGGGGCAGGGGGCTAACTATGGCTACACCTTC. Translating it yields CASSPMGQGANYGYTF. The V call is TRBV19, the J call TRBJ1-2; 7 bases fit TRBD1. This CDR3 comprises 16 residues. V was clipped by 5 bases and J by 0 bases; unmatched bases: 9. Per germline, CDR1 LNHDA and CDR2 SQIVND (reference sequence).

This clone was counted once. The genes are TRBV6-2 or TRBV6-3 and TRBJ2-3; 16 nucleotides agree with TRBD2. The CDR3 is 18 residues long. Germline V gene sequence: CDR1 MNHEY, CDR2 SVGEGT. V was pared by 2 bases and J by 3 bases, with 5 bases of the junction left unmatched. CDR3 bases: TGTGCCAGCAGTTACAACCCGGGACTAGCGGGGGGGACAGATACGCAGTATTTT. Protein sequence: CASSYNPGLAGGTDTQYF.

The V gene is TRBV7-8, the J gene TRBJ2-7; D perhaps matches TRBD2 (6 bases). V was clipped by 5 bases and J by 4 bases, with 24 bases between them. The CDR3 is made up of 17 amino acids. The germline V gene encodes CDR1 SGHVS and CDR2 FQNEAQ. The CDR3 coding sequence is TGTGCCAGCAGCCGAGGCAGGGTTGGGCTAGCGCTTTACGAGCAGTACTTC. Its protein is CASSRGRVGLALYEQYF.

The chain recombines TRBV2 with TRBJ1-2, with D maybe TRBD1 (5 bases). The length of the CDR3 is 14 residues. V was clipped by 5 bases and J by 4 bases, with 14 bases between them. The germline gives CDR1 SNHLY, CDR2 FYNNEI. The chain's CDR3 is CASSLARAGYGYTF. The CDR3 nucleotides read TGTGCCAGCAGTCTCGCCAGGGCTGGCTATGGCTACACCTTC.

The table lists this clone with a few counts. This chain connects TRBV6-1 to TRBJ1-1, with D perhaps matching TRBD1 (6 bases). V shed 2 bases and J shed 5 bases, with 15 bases lying between them. Germline V gene data show CDR1 as MNHNS and CDR2 as SASEGT. This CDR3 region has 15 residues. The CDR3 sequence: CASSEYGGAVTEAFF. The CDR3 bases are TGTGCCAGCAGTGAATACGGGGGGGCAGTGACTGAAGCTTTCTTT.

V and J are TRBV13 and TRBJ2-1, with 10 bases that match TRBD2. The CDR3 extends over 15 amino acids. The V segment lost 0 bases and the J segment 8 bases; nucleotides outside the gene matches: 4. The V gene's germline CDR1 is PRHDT and CDR2 FYEKMQ (reference sequence). CDR3 protein: CASSLGLAGIDEQFF. As DNA, the CDR3 is TGTGCCAGCAGCTTAGGACTAGCGGGAATAGATGAGCAGTTCTTC.

This clone was picked up a small number of times. The chain links TRBV6-5 to TRBJ1-2; 8 nucleotides agree with TRBD1. Trimming took 3 bases from V and 8 from J; bases not matched to a gene: 8. Germline V gives CDR1 MNHEY, CDR2 SVGAGI. CDR3 size: 14 residues. CDR3 region: CASSYSGGQSGYTF. CDR3 DNA sequence: TGTGCCAGCAGTTATTCAGGGGGCCAGTCGGGCTACACCTTC.

On this clone itself: The same CDR3 is also encoded by other DNA sequences in this sample. V usage is TRBV5-4 and J usage is TRBJ2-5; D ambiguous. V lost 0 bases, J lost 5 bases, and 11 bases lay in between. From germline, CDR1 is SGHNT and CDR2 YYREEE (reference sequence). The CDR3 spans 14 residues. This chain's CDR3 is CASSLAGSVETQYF. The CDR3 DNA is TGTGCCAGCAGCTTGGCCGGCAGCGTGGAGACCCAGTACTTC.

For the CDR3, the DNA is TGCGCCAGCAGCTTCGGCGGACTAGCGGTCTCCGGGGAGCTGTTTTTT. Translation gives CASSFGGLAVSGELFF. The chain combines TRBV5-1 with TRBJ2-2, with 10 positions matching TRBD2. Trimming at V came to 2 bases and at J to 6 bases, leaving 7 bases not matched to a gene. Germline loops: CDR1 SGHRS, CDR2 YFSETQ. The CDR3 is 16 amino acids.

The chain combines TRBV3-1 (or the pseudogene TRBV3-2) with TRBJ2-3; 7 bases map to TRBD2. This CDR3 comprises 15 residues. With 5 bases clipped from V and 1 base from J, the junction kept 6 bases outside the gene matches. CDR1 is LGHDT, CDR2 YNNKEL, per germline (reference sequence). CDR3 protein: CASSLLAEGTDTQYF. The CDR3 nucleotides are TGTGCCAGCAGCTTGCTAGCGGAAGGCACAGATACGCAGTATTTT.